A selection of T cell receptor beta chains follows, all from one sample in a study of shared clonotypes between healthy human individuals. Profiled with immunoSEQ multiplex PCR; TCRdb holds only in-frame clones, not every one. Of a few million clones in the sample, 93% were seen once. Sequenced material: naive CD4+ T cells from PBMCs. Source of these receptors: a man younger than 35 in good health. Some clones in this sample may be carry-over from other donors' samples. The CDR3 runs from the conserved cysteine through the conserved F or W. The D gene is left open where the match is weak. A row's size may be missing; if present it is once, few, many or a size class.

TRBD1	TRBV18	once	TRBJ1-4	CASTINTGVTEKLFF	TGTGCCAGCACTATCAATACAGGGGTTACTGAAAAACTGTTTTTT
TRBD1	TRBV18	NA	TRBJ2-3	CASSPQGQGTDTQYF	TGTGCCAGCTCACCACAAGGACAGGGCACAGATACGCAGTATTTT
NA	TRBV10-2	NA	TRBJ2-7	CASSDRTPHEQYF	TGCGCCAGCAGTGACAGAACTCCACACGAGCAGTACTTC
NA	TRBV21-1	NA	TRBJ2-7	CASSKGRASFYEQYF	TGTGCCAGCAGCAAAGGGCGGGCTAGTTTCTACGAGCAGTACTTC
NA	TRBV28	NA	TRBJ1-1	CASSPFPGRDTEAFF	TGTGCCAGCAGTCCCTTCCCGGGCAGGGACACTGAAGCTTTCTTT
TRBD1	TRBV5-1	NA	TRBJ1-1	CASSLVPGQYEAFF	TGCGCCAGCAGCTTGGTTCCGGGACAGTATGAAGCTTTCTTT
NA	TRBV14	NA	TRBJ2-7	CASSQDLRTEQYF	TGTGCCAGCAGCCAAGATTTGAGGACCGAGCAGTACTTC
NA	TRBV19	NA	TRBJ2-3	CASSIWLDRAQNPDTQYF	TGTGCCAGTAGTATCTGGCTAGATCGAGCCCAGAACCCAGATACGCAGTATTTT
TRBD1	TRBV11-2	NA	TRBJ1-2	CASSLGTGGNDYGYTF	TGTGCCAGCAGCTTAGGGACAGGGGGCAACGACTATGGCTACACCTTC
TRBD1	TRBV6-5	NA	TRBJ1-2	CASSYARQGGPHGYTF	TGTGCCAGCAGTTACGCACGACAGGGAGGACCCCATGGCTACACCTTC
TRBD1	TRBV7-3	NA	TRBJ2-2	CASSRDRSNTGELFF	TGTGCCAGCAGCAGGGACAGGTCGAACACCGGGGAGCTGTTTTTT
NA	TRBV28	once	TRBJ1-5	CASSLRVGIGNQPQHF	TGTGCCAGCAGTTTAAGGGTAGGAATCGGCAATCAGCCCCAGCATTTT
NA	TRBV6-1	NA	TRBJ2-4	CASSRQRDIQYF	TGTGCCAGCAGTCGACAGAGGGACATTCAGTACTTC
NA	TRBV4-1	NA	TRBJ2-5	CASSQDGRLVEQYF	TGCGCCAGCAGCCAAGACGGCCGTCTGGTAGAGCAGTACTTC
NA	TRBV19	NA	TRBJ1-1	CASSIRGTPGGAFF	TGTGCCAGTAGTATAAGGGGGACCCCAGGTGGAGCTTTCTTT
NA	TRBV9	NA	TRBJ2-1	CASSDRQYNEQFF	TGTGCCAGCAGCGACCGACAGTACAATGAGCAGTTCTTC
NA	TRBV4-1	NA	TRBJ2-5	CASSQPSSFGVVQYF	TGCGCCAGCAGCCAACCCAGCTCGTTCGGGGTTGTGCAGTACTTC
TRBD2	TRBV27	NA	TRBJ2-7	CASTGRGAGEDEQYF	TGTGCCAGCACCGGACGTGGAGCGGGAGAGGACGAGCAGTACTTC
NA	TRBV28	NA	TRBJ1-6	CASSSGPGGSRSPLHF	TGTGCCAGCAGTTCTGGGCCGGGGGGCAGTCGATCACCCCTCCACTTT